This record concerns one T cell receptor beta chain sequence. Its antigen remains unidentified. The data originate from a study of cytotoxic CD8 clonotypes in ibrutinib-treated CLL. Overall study: Response sampling took place at median roughly 12 months of treatment, range 6 to 36. The study's findings and limits: Under therapy, public clonotypes either contracted or stayed stable, and they were uncommon. For progressing versus sustained-remission patients, sampling times were not the same.

Using immunoSEQ multiplex PCR, the repertoire was profiled, and TCRdb retains in-frame clones only, with some absent. Of 200,000 to 250,000 clones listed, 79% are singletons. The sequencing here drew on PBMCs, taken after 12 months of ibrutinib treatment. The sequence was obtained from a human donor with chronic lymphocytic leukemia.

The CDR3 coding sequence is TGTGCCACCAGCAGACGGCACCGTATCACAGATACGCAGTATTTT. It is translated as CATSRRHRITDTQYF. This chain connects TRBV15 to TRBJ2-3; D uncertain. In germline, CDR1 is LNHNV, CDR2 YYDKDF (reference sequence). The CDR3 contains 15 residues. With 2 bases removed from V and 2 bases from J, the gap between germline ends came to 11 bases.